These 25 T cell receptor beta chains were sequenced from one sample in a study of OX40 agonist ivuxolimab in advanced cancers. The method was immunoSEQ multiplex PCR; TCRdb's version includes in-frame clones alone and lacks a portion of them. The repertoire holds 12,000 or so clones, roughly 72% seen once, with 12% in the top ten. Sequencing used CD4+ or CD8+ T cells sorted from blood, obtained in a trial of the OX40 agonist ivuxolimab. These receptors were taken from an adult with an advanced solid tumor such as melanoma, head and neck, liver or kidney cancer.

V usage is TRBV5-6 and J usage is TRBJ1-5; no firm D call. The CDR3 consists of 14 residues. Germline loops: CDR1 SGHDT, CDR2 YYEEEE. The V end was cut by 4 bases, the J end by 5 bases, with 13 bases between. Written as DNA, the CDR3 is TGTGCCAGCAGCCGAGGGTCATCCTATCAGCCCCAGCATTTT. Translated, it gives CASSRGSSYQPQHF.

The chain combines TRBV28 with TRBJ1-4; TRBD1 matches at 7 bases. V shed 7 bases and J 4 bases; nucleotides not matched to a gene: 9. Germline V CDR1 and CDR2: MDHEN, SYDVKM. The CDR3 contains 15 residues. The CDR3 coding sequence is TGTGCCAGCACTCGAACCGGGACAGTTAATGAAAAACTGTTTTTT. Translating it yields CASTRTGTVNEKLFF.

The V call is TRBV4-1, the J call TRBJ2-2; 11 positions match TRBD2. J gave up 6 bases and V 2 bases, and 2 bases lay outside the gene matches. The length of the CDR3 is 15 residues. Germline V CDR1 and CDR2: MGHRA, YSYEKL. CDR3: CASSQTSGRPGELFF. The CDR3, as DNA: TGCGCCAGCAGCCAAACTAGCGGGAGACCCGGGGAGCTGTTTTTT.

V and J are TRBV5-5 and TRBJ2-7; D gene ambiguous. CDR3 size: 13 residues. CDR1 SGHKS and CDR2 YYEKEE come from the germline V gene (reference sequence). The germline V and J ends were trimmed by 4 bases and 2 bases, with 10 bases remaining between them. CDR3 in amino acids: CASSPPGAYEQYF. The CDR3 DNA reads TGTGCCAGCAGCCCCCCCGGAGCCTACGAGCAGTACTTC.

The chain links TRBV7-2 to TRBJ2-5; a possible D gene is TRBD2 (5 bases). The germline V gene has CDR1 SGHTA and CDR2 FQGNSA. V lost 7 bases, J lost 5 bases, and 17 bases lay in between. CDR3 size: 14 residues. The CDR3 sequence is CASTTFRGGETQYF. The CDR3 nucleotides read TGTGCCAGCACCACCTTTCGCGGCGGGGAGACCCAGTACTTC.

The chain employs TRBV27 and TRBJ1-6; D is possibly TRBD1 (5 bases). The CDR3 is made up of 15 amino acids. Germline CDR1 MNHEY, CDR2 SMNVEV (reference sequence). The ends were cut back, 6 bases at V and 1 base at J, with 10 bases in the middle. Written as DNA, the CDR3 is TGTGCCAGCAGCCCAGGGTGGTCCTATAATTCACCCCTCCACTTT. Translated: CASSPGWSYNSPLHF.

The V and J genes are TRBV7-7 and TRBJ1-1; D not certain. Germline V lookup: CDR1 SSHAT, CDR2 FNYEAQ (reference sequence). The V end lost 3 bases, the J end lost 1 base, and 6 bases lay between the germline ends. The CDR3 totals 13 residues. CDR3 nucleotides: TGTGCCAGCAGCTTTGGGTGGAACACTGAAGCTTTCTTT. This sequence encodes CASSFGWNTEAFF.

The chain couples TRBV6-9 to TRBJ1-5; 7 nucleotides match TRBD1. There are 17 residues in the CDR3. V lost 2 bases and J lost 2; bases outside the gene matches: 9. Germline loops: CDR1 MNHGY, CDR2 SVAAGI. The CDR3 spells CASSYHIDRDGNQPQHF. The DNA of the CDR3 is TGTGCCAGCAGTTATCACATCGACAGGGATGGCAATCAGCCCCAGCATTTT.

This chain links TRBV7-9 with TRBJ2-7, with unresolved D. Germline assignment: CDR1 SEHNR and CDR2 FQNEAQ (reference sequence). This CDR3 region has 13 residues. The V end was cut by 2 bases, the J end by 3 bases, with 8 bases between. As DNA, the CDR3 is TGTGCCAGCAGCTTAACTATGGGCTACGAGCAGTACTTC. Its translation is CASSLTMGYEQYF.

The chain couples TRBV11-2 to TRBJ2-5, with D unresolved. The CDR3 contains 12 residues. The ends were cut back, 8 bases at V and 4 bases at J, with 11 bases in the middle. Germline CDR1 SGHAT, CDR2 FQNNGV. CDR3 bases: TGTGCCAGCGATGGCGATGGAGAGACCCAGTACTTC. It codes for CASDGDGETQYF.

In this sample, this clone turned up a few times. V is TRBV6-5 and J is TRBJ2-6, with 7 bases matching TRBD1. Germline V lookup: CDR1 MNHEY, CDR2 SVGAGI. V lost 2 bases, J lost 3 bases, and 4 bases stayed unmatched. This CDR3 spans 16 amino acids. In nucleotides, the CDR3 is TGTGCCAGCAGTTACCCGACAGGGAGTGGGGCCAACGTCCTGACTTTC. Its protein product is CASSYPTGSGANVLTF.

The chain links TRBV6-5 to TRBJ2-1, with TRBD2 as a possible D gene (6 bases). CDR1 is MNHEY and CDR2 is SVGAGI in the germline V gene. CDR3 length: 14 amino acids. The V end was cut by 8 bases, the J end by 7 bases, with 18 bases between. The CDR3 sequence: CASLRGTPPNEQFF. For the CDR3, the DNA is TGTGCCAGCCTTCGGGGGACTCCACCTAATGAGCAGTTCTTC.

On this clone itself: A far larger clone differs by one base, so this is likely a read error. Other DNA variants within this sample encode the same CDR3. The gene calls are TRBV5-4 and TRBJ2-5; 10 nucleotides agree with TRBD2. The CDR3 consists of 16 residues. With 4 bases clipped from V and 5 bases from J, the junction kept 11 bases outside the gene matches. Germline CDR1 and CDR2: SGHNT and YYREEE (reference sequence). In DNA form, the CDR3 reads TGTGCCAGCAGCCATGGAGCGGGGGGGATATTGGAGACCCAGTACTTC. Protein: CASSHGAGGILETQYF.

This rearrangement joins TRBV10-3 to TRBJ1-4; D is undetermined. Germline loops: CDR1 ENHRY, CDR2 SYGVKD. V dropped 0 bases and J dropped 4 bases, with 9 bases sitting between them. CDR3 length: 15 amino acids. As DNA, the CDR3 is TGTGCCATCAGTGAGTCTTCGGGCCGTAATGAAAAACTGTTTTTT. It codes for CAISESSGRNEKLFF.

This chain uses TRBV7-9 with TRBJ2-1; D unresolved. CDR3 size: 11 residues. In germline, CDR1 is SEHNR, CDR2 FQNEAQ (reference sequence). The V end was cut by 5 bases, the J end by 9 bases, with 8 bases between. In DNA, the CDR3 is TGTGCCAGCAGCCTAATAAGTGAGCAGTTCTTC. This gives the protein CASSLISEQFF.

The chain carries TRBV7-9 and TRBJ2-1; 10 bases align to TRBD2. The germline V gene encodes CDR1 SEHNR and CDR2 FQNEAQ (reference sequence). V shed 4 bases and J 6 bases; nucleotides not matched to a gene: 12. The CDR3 contains 17 residues. The CDR3 region is CASSSRTSGAPRNEQFF. The CDR3 nucleotides are TGTGCCAGCAGCTCTCGGACTAGCGGAGCTCCCCGCAATGAGCAGTTCTTC. Complete variable domain (other parts from reference TRBV7-9 and TRBJ2-1): DTGVSQNPRHKITKRGQNVTFRCDPISEHNRLYWYRQTLGQGPEFLTYFQNEAQLEKSRLLSDRFSAERPKGSFSTLEIQRTEQGDSAMYLCASSSRTSGAPRNEQFFGPGTRLTVL.

This clone has just one count. The chain joins TRBV15 to TRBJ2-2, with D unclear. Per germline, CDR1 LNHNV and CDR2 YYDKDF (reference sequence). The CDR3 consists of 13 residues. V was shortened by 2 bases and J by 4 bases, with 5 bases between the two germline ends. This CDR3 reads CATSRTTTGELFF. The CDR3 bases are TGTGCCACCAGCAGAACTACCACCGGGGAGCTGTTTTTT.

This chain connects TRBV6-1 to TRBJ2-3, with a tentative D call TRBD1 (7 bases). V was pared by 6 bases and J by 4 bases, with 14 bases between. There are 14 residues in the CDR3. In germline, CDR1 is MNHNS, CDR2 SASEGT. CDR3 bases: TGTGCCAGCAGAGAGACAGGGAGGCCAGATACGCAGTATTTT. Protein product: CASRETGRPDTQYF.

This clone occurred a few times. V gene TRBV5-4 combines with J gene TRBJ2-2; unclear D gene. The V end was cut by 4 bases, the J end by 1 base, with 5 bases between. The CDR3 extends over 13 amino acids. The germline gives CDR1 SGHNT, CDR2 YYREEE (reference sequence). CDR3 in amino acids: CASSLQNTGELFF. For the CDR3, the DNA is TGTGCCAGCAGCCTCCAGAACACCGGGGAGCTGTTTTTT.

The V gene is TRBV6-1, the J gene TRBJ1-5; D remains unclear. The CDR3 has 15 amino acids. Trimming removed 2 bases from V and 4 bases from J, with 12 bases in between. The germline gives CDR1 MNHNS, CDR2 SASEGT. The CDR3 sequence is CASSEIRAGNQPQHF. As DNA, the CDR3 is TGTGCCAGCAGTGAAATTCGGGCGGGGAATCAGCCCCAGCATTTT.

The V call is TRBV7-8, the J call TRBJ1-3, with a possible D match to TRBD1 (5 bases). Germline CDR1 is SGHVS and CDR2 is FQNEAQ. With 1 base removed from V and 2 bases from J, the gap between germline ends came to 6 bases. There are 14 residues in the CDR3. CDR3 region: CASSLGGAGNTIYF. The CDR3 region has the DNA TGTGCCAGCAGCTTAGGGGGGGCTGGAAACACCATATATTTT.

The genes are TRBV28 and TRBJ2-3, with D perhaps TRBD2 (5 bases). The CDR3 contains 17 residues. V was clipped by 4 bases and J by 4 bases, with 21 bases between them. The germline V gene encodes CDR1 MDHEN and CDR2 SYDVKM. Here the CDR3 reads CASSWGDHESAPDTQYF. The CDR3 DNA follows: TGTGCCAGCAGTTGGGGAGACCACGAATCTGCACCAGATACGCAGTATTTT.

Relative to its sample, this clone is large. The V and J genes are TRBV5-4 and TRBJ2-2; TRBD1 aligns across 7 bases. Trimming removed 4 bases from V and 6 bases from J; junction bases left unmatched: 3. This CDR3 has 13 amino acids. Germline values: CDR1 SGHNT, CDR2 YYREEE (reference sequence). For the CDR3, the DNA is TGTGCCAGCAGCCATGACAGGGCCGGGGAGCTGTTTTTT. It is translated as CASSHDRAGELFF. The whole variable domain, filled in from reference TRBV5-4 and TRBJ2-2, reads ETGVTQSPTHLIKTRGQQVTLRCSSQSGHNTVSWYQQALGQGPQFIFQYYREEENGRGNFPPRFSGLQFPNYSSELNVNALELDDSALYLCASSHDRAGELFFGEGSRLTVL.

The chain recombines TRBV6-1 with TRBJ2-3; 10 positions match TRBD2. Germline CDR1 and CDR2: MNHNS and SASEGT. CDR3 size: 16 residues. J was trimmed by 5 bases and V by 4 bases; bases with no gene match: 9. The CDR3 sequence is CASSASAGGPLDTQYF. In DNA, the CDR3 is TGTGCCAGCAGTGCTTCAGCGGGGGGGCCTTTAGATACGCAGTATTTT.

The chain is built from TRBV19 and TRBJ1-4, with D hard to call. V lost 0 bases to trimming and J lost 13 bases, with 18 bases between them. The CDR3 contains 15 residues. Germline values: CDR1 LNHDA, CDR2 SQIVND (reference sequence). DNA of the CDR3: TGTGCCAGTAGTATAGATGGTGGGTTCTGGGCCTCACTGTTTTTT. Protein: CASSIDGGFWASLFF.